A single sample is the source of the 2 T cell receptor beta chains below, sequenced in a study of blood T cell repertoires in COVID-19. The data were produced by immunoSEQ multiplex PCR, yet TCRdb's version contains in-frame clones alone and is incomplete. The sample has about 230,000 clones, roughly 84% seen once. Material for sequencing was peripheral blood. Receptor source: a man aged 35 to 55 with acute or convalescent COVID-19.

Worth noting for this clone: In the same sample, other DNA sequences code for this CDR3. The gene calls are TRBV30 and TRBJ1-4, with 9 bases identical to TRBD1. Per germline, CDR1 GTSNPN and CDR2 SVGIG (reference sequence). V gave up 5 bases and J gave up 3 bases; unmatched junction bases: 4. This CDR3 contains 14 residues. Here the CDR3 reads CAWDRTGANEKLFF. In nucleotides, the CDR3 is TGTGCCTGGGACAGGACAGGGGCTAATGAAAAACTGTTTTTT.

The gene calls are TRBV14 and TRBJ1-5, with D uncertain. Trimming cost V 6 bases and J 2 bases, with 23 bases left between them. The CDR3 length is 18 residues. CDR1 is SGHDN and CDR2 is FVKESK in the germline V gene. CDR3 DNA sequence: TGTGCCAGCAGTAAGGTTGGTCGGGTCTTACTTGGCAATCAGCCCCAGCATTTT. Translated, it gives CASSKVGRVLLGNQPQHF.